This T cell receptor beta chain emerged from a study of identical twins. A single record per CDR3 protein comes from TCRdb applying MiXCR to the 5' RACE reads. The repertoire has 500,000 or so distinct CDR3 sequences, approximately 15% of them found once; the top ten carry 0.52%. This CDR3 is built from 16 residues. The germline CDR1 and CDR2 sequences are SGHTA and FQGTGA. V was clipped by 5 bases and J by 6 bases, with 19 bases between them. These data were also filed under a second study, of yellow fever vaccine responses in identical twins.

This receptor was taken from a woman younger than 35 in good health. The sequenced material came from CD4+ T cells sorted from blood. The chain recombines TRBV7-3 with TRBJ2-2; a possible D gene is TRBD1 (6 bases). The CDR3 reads CASSPFPRAGAGELFF. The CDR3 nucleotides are TGTGCCAGCAGCCCCTTCCCCCGTGCAGGGGCCGGGGAGCTGTTTTTT.